The 5 T cell receptor beta chains listed next were all sequenced from one sample in a study of T cell responses to AZD1222 COVID-19 vaccine. Sequencing was performed with immunoSEQ multiplex PCR; in TCRdb, only in-frame clones are kept and a portion is missing. The table includes nearly 100,000 clones, about 88% detected once. Sequencing used peripheral blood, obtained on day 0 of AZD1222 vaccination. All receptors come from an adult in good health.

The chain couples TRBV6-6 to TRBJ2-7; no reliable D call. Germline-derived CDR1 and CDR2 are MNHNY and SVGAGI (reference sequence). CDR3 length: 13 residues. Trimming removed 1 base from V and 0 bases from J, with 4 bases in between. CDR3 sequence: CASSYWDSYEQYF. The CDR3 DNA follows: TGTGCCAGCAGTTACTGGGACTCCTACGAGCAGTACTTC.

The gene calls are TRBV6-5 and TRBJ2-3; 8 bases fit TRBD1. Germline V gene lookup returns CDR1 MNHEY and CDR2 SVGAGI. CDR3 size: 13 residues. V trimming: 6 bases; J trimming: 5 bases; junction bases outside the gene matches: 4. CDR3: CASSSGGVDTQYF. The CDR3 DNA follows: TGTGCCAGCAGCTCAGGGGGCGTAGATACGCAGTATTTT.

V and J are TRBV5-1 and TRBJ1-2; D gene ambiguous. Germline V gives CDR1 SGHRS, CDR2 YFSETQ. Between the trimmed V and J ends, which lost 4 bases and 2 bases, there was a span of 12 bases. This CDR3 contains 14 residues. As DNA, the CDR3 is TGCGCCAGCAGCACGAATACGGGAAACTATGGCTACACCTTC. It codes for CASSTNTGNYGYTF.

This chain links TRBV5-5 with TRBJ1-1; D is perhaps TRBD1 (5 bases). Germline CDR1 reads SGHKS; CDR2 reads YYEKEE (reference sequence). The CDR3 runs 17 residues. Trimming took off 4 bases at V and 0 bases at J, with 19 bases between the two ends. For the CDR3, the DNA is TGTGCCAGCAGCCGAGACAGCACGACTAAAATGAACACTGAAGCTTTCTTT. As protein: CASSRDSTTKMNTEAFF.

As to this clone: Other nucleotide sequences in the sample specify the same CDR3. The chain combines TRBV9 with TRBJ2-2, with TRBD1 identical over 7 bases. V shed 5 bases and J 7 bases; nucleotides not matched to a gene: 5. The CDR3 totals 13 residues. CDR1 and CDR2 from the germline V gene are SGDLS and YYNGEE. CDR3 loop: CASRAGTDGELFF. The CDR3 region has the DNA TGTGCCAGCAGGGCCGGGACAGACGGGGAGCTGTTTTTT.